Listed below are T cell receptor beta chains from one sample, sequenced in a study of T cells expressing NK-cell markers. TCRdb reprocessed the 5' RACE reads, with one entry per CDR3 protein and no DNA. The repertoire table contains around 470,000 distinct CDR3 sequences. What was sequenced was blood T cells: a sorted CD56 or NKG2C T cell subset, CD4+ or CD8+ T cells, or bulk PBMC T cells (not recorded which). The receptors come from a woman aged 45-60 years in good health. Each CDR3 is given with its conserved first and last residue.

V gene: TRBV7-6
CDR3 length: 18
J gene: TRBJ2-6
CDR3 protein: CASSLGLARSSGANVLTF

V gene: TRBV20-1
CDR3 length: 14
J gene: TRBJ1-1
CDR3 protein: CSAYRMGAGDEAFF

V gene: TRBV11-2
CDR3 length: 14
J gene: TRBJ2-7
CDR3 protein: CASSLGAEGRGQYF

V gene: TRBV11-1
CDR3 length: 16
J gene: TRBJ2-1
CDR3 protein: CASSTSPLAGGQEQFF

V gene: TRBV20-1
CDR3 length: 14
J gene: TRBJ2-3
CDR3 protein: CSARGGLVTDTQYF

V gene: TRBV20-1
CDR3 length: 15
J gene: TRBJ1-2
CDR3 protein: CSAREATGGSSGYTF

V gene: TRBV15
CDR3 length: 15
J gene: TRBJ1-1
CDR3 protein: CATSRADSMNTEAFF

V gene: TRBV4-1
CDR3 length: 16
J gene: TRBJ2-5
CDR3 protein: CASSQGAGGQILLQYF

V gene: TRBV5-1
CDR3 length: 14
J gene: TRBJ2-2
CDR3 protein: CASSLGIGTGELFF

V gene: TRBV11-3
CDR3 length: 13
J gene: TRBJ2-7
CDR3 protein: CASSYTAIYEQYF

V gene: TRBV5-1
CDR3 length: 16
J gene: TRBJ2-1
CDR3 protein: CASSSTRGLSYNEQFF

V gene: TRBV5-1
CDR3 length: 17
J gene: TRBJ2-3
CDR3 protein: CASSPQNRDRATDTQYF

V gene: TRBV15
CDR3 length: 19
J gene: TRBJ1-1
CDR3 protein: CATSPDGGQGRRMNTEAFF

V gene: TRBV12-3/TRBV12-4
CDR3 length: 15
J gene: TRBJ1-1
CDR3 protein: CASGTGTMMNTEAFF

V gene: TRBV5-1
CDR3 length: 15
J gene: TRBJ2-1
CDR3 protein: CASSQTGTLYNEQFF

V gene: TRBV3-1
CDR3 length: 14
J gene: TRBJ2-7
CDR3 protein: CASHRAGSSYEQYF

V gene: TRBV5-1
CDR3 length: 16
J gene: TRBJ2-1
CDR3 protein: CASSFGTRRINNEQFF

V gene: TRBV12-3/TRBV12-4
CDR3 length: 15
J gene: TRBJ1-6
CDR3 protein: CASSLGTGSYSPLHF

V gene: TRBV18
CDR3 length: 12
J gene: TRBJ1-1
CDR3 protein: CASSPPGQKAFF

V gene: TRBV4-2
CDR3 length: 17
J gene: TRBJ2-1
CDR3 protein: CASSQDITSGTYNEQFF

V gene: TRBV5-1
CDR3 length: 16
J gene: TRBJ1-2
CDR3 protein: CASSFSDAVISYGYTF

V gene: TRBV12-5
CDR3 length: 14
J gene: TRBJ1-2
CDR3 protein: CASGLDSSNYGYTF

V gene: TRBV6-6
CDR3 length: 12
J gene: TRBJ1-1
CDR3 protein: CASSYNVYEAFF

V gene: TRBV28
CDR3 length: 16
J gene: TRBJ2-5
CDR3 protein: CASSSRGGPGRETQYF

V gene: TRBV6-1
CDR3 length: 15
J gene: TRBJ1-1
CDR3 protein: CASSGTRVLNTEAFF

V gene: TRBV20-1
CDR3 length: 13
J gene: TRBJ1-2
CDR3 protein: CSALGTAIYGYTF

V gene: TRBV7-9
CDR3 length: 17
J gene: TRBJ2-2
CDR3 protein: CASSSRTSGTDTGELFF

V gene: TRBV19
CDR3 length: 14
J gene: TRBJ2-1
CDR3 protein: CASSTIAGVSEQFF

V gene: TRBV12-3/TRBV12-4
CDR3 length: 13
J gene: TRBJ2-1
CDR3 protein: CASRVVLPGEQFF

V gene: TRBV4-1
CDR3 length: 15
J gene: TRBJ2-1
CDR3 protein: CASSQEKPWTSTQFF

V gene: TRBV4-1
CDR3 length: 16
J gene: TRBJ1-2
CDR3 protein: CASSQPMKDNNYGYTF

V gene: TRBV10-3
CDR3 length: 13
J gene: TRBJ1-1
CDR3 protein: CAISEDPFQEAFF

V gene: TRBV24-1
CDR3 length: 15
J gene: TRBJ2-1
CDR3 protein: CATSVVGLAGVMQFF

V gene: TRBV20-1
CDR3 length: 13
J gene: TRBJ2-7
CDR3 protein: CSAFQTGLVEQYF

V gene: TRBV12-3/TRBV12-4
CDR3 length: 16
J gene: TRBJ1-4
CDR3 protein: CASSLGQGAVYEKLFF

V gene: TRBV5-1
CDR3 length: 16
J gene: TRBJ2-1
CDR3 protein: CASRTIAGGLGNEQFF

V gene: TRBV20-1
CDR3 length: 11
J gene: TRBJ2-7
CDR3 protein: CSARGRWEQYF

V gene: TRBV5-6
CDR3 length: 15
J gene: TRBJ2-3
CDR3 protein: CASSRGVGTGGTQYF

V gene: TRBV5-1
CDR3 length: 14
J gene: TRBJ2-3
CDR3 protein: CASRSSGIPDTQYF

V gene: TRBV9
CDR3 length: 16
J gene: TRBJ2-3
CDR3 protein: CASSVVWGWGTDTQYF

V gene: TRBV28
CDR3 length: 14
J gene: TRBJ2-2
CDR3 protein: CASRGAGAVGELFF

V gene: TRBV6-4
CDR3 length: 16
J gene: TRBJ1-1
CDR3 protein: CASSDSNRAVRGEAFF

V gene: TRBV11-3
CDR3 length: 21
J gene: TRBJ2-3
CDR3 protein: CASSLAWGSSGSDRDTDTQYF

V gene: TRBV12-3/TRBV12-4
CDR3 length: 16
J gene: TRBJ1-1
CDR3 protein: CASSSQFGTAKPEAFF

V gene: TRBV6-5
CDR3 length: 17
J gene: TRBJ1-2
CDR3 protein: CATSRPPSPLANYGYTF